This T cell receptor beta chain is drawn from a study of identical twins. There are 14 residues in the CDR3. The germline V gene encodes CDR1 SGHVS and CDR2 FNYEAQ. The V and J ends lost 5 bases and 0 bases respectively, with 9 bases between them. This clonotype was detected a few times. Antigen unknown. TCRdb itself ran the 5' RACE reads through MiXCR, one entry per CDR3 protein. The sample has some 190,000 distinct CDR3 sequences; more than 15% are singletons. Study-wide results and caveats: Twins' surplus sharing was weaker for beta out-of-frame sequences. Not following the same donors, the study drew its conclusions from cross-sectional statistical analysis.

The same specimen was also included in a second study, on T cells expressing NK-cell markers. As reported in that work: The TCR beta repertoires originated in sorted CD3+CD56+NKG2C+, CD3+CD56+NKG2C- and CD3+CD56-NKG2C+ T cells. HCMV seropositivity characterized most of the eight sequenced donors, and seronegativity one.

The TCR originated in a woman between 18 and 29 years old in good health. This sequence joins TRBV7-6 and TRBJ2-3; either TRBD1 or TRBD2 may fit D (5 bases each). Sequenced sample: CD8+ T cells sorted from blood. The CDR3 DNA sequence: TGTGCCAGCAGCGGGACGATCAGCACAGATACGCAGTATTTT. Translation: CASSGTISTDTQYF.